Given below is one T cell receptor (beta chain) in context. What it binds is not known. The read falls 3 residues short of the CDR3 end, and the missing part is taken from the germline J gene. This table comes from immunoSEQ multiplex PCR, and its TCRdb copy is limited to in-frame clones, with some not included. Altogether about 1,600 clones were found in the sample, and no singletons occur. The CDR3 is made up of 14 amino acids. Trimming cost V 5 bases and J 4 bases; bases outside gene matches: 5. CDR1 and CDR2 from the germline V gene are SGHTA and FQGTGA. The data are from a study of T cell clonality in common variable immunodeficiency. Overall study findings and caveats: Fewer deletions and N-nucleotide insertions were reportedly seen in common variable immunodeficiency TCR beta sequences.

The source material was peripheral blood mononuclear cells. The clonotype comes from a human donor with common variable immunodeficiency. The chain has TRBV7-3 and TRBJ2-3; 8 bases agree with TRBD2. The CDR3 loop reads CASSPPGGADTQYF. CDR3 DNA, as far as it was read: TGTGCCAGCAGCCCCCCGGGGGGGGCAGATACG.